A single sample is the source of the 9 T cell receptor beta chains below, sequenced in a study of blood T cell repertoires in COVID-19 (dated by TCRdb to the early 2020s). Libraries were made using the immunoSEQ multiplex PCR assay. Drawn from immuneACCESS, this table holds only the in-frame rearrangements with V and J called that TCRdb kept. Clones are partly lost; checked studies trace under half to an unresolved V gene and leave the rest unexplained. In all, the sample holds over 200,000 clones, and 85% to 90% of those were seen once. Less than 3.5% of the sample lies in the top ten. The sequenced material came from peripheral blood. Receptor source: a man aged 30 to 39 with COVID-19, enrolled during active disease.

The chain joins TRBV19 to TRBJ1-2, with a tentative D call TRBD1 (6 bases). CDR3 size: 17 residues. The germline CDR1 and CDR2 sequences are LNHDA and SQIVND (reference sequence). Trimming stripped 2 bases from V and 0 bases from J, with 16 bases between. CDR3 sequence reads: CASSIPLIGTPNYGYTF. CDR3 sequence (DNA): TGTGCCAGTAGTATACCCCTAATTGGGACACCTAACTATGGCTACACCTTC.

The chain is built from TRBV5-5 and TRBJ1-1; the D is unclear. Germline loops: CDR1 SGHKS, CDR2 YYEKEE (reference sequence). The germline V and J ends were trimmed by 0 bases and 0 bases, with 9 bases remaining between them. The CDR3 consists of 15 residues. The CDR3 DNA follows: TGTGCCAGCAGCTTGGTGAGACACATGAACACTGAAGCTTTCTTT. It specifies CASSLVRHMNTEAFF.

This chain joins TRBV19 and TRBJ2-1; 10 positions match TRBD2. The CDR3 length is 16 residues. From germline, CDR1 is LNHDA and CDR2 SQIVND (reference sequence). After removal of 0 bases from V and 7 bases from J, the junction contained 6 bases not matched to a gene. The CDR3 loop is CASSIDRLAGENEQFF. Written as DNA, the CDR3 is TGTGCCAGTAGTATAGATCGGCTAGCGGGGGAAAATGAGCAGTTCTTC.

This rearrangement joins TRBV4-1 to TRBJ2-3; D perhaps matches TRBD2 (5 bases). The V gene lost 4 bases and the J gene lost 1 base, with 12 bases spanning the gap. CDR3 length equals 15 residues. Per the germline V gene, CDR1 is MGHRA and CDR2 is YSYEKL. CDR3 sequence (DNA): TGCGCCAGCAGCCCGGACTTCCCCCGCACAGATACGCAGTATTTT. This translates into CASSPDFPRTDTQYF.

The chain combines TRBV7-2 with TRBJ1-5; tentatively, D is TRBD1 (5 bases). CDR3 length: 15 residues. The germline V gene encodes CDR1 SGHTA and CDR2 FQGNSA. V lost 5 bases and J 3 bases, leaving 14 bases between the germline ends. This chain's CDR3 is CASSKAGTYNQPQHF. CDR3 DNA sequence: TGTGCCAGCAGCAAGGCCGGGACTTACAATCAGCCCCAGCATTTT.

The chain employs TRBV28 and TRBJ1-4, with TRBD1 matching over 8 bases. J lost 3 bases, V lost 4 bases, and 4 bases had no gene match. The CDR3 is 15 amino acids. CDR1 MDHEN and CDR2 SYDVKM come from the germline V gene. The chain's CDR3 is CASSSGQAANEKLFF. CDR3 DNA: TGTGCCAGCAGTTCGGGACAGGCGGCTAATGAAAAACTGTTTTTT.

The rearrangement uses TRBV7-2 and TRBJ2-1, with TRBD2 identical over 11 bases. After removal of 3 bases from V and 6 bases from J, the junction contained 1 base not matched to a gene. The CDR3 spans 14 residues. Per the germline V gene, CDR1 is SGHTA and CDR2 is FQGNSA. The CDR3 here is CASSFGLAGNEQFF. The CDR3 DNA reads as TGTGCCAGCAGCTTCGGACTAGCGGGCAATGAGCAGTTCTTC.

V and J are TRBV5-4 and TRBJ1-1; D perhaps matches TRBD1 (6 bases). The germline V and J ends were trimmed by 1 base and 0 bases, with 10 bases remaining between them. Germline CDR1 SGHNT, CDR2 YYREEE (reference sequence). The length of the CDR3 is 15 residues. The CDR3 loop reads CASSLLGALNTEAFF. CDR3 sequence (DNA): TGTGCCAGCAGCTTGCTGGGGGCCTTGAACACTGAAGCTTTCTTT.

J is TRBJ1-2 and V is TRBV27, with D unresolved. This CDR3 is built from 13 residues. CDR1 and CDR2 (germline): MNHEY, SMNVEV (reference sequence). Trimming shortened V by 7 bases and J by 2 bases, and 11 bases separated the two germline ends. CDR3 nucleotides: TGTGCCAGCAACCCCCCGAGAAACTATGGCTACACCTTC. The encoded protein is CASNPPRNYGYTF.